These 20 T cell receptor beta chains were sequenced from one sample in a study of T-cell memory formation after mild COVID-19. One entry per CDR3 protein results from TCRdb running MiXCR on the 5' RACE reads. Seen here are tens of thousands of distinct CDR3 sequences, around 16% observed once, and the top ten hold roughly two fifths. The source material was PBMCs or a T cell subset sorted from them (not recorded which). The receptors originated from a man between 18 and 35 years old who had mild COVID-19 (a few samples of this study predate the infection). Cell type and time point are not known.

This clonotype showed up many times. V usage is TRBV20-1 and J usage is TRBJ1-6; no definite D call. Per the germline V gene, CDR1 is DFQATT and CDR2 is SNEGSKA (reference sequence). V lost 2 bases and J lost 7, with 15 bases in between. This CDR3 contains 15 residues. Here the CDR3 reads CSARPAPDVNSPLHF. The DNA for the CDR3 is TGCAGTGCTAGACCCGCACCAGACGTGAATTCACCCCTCCACTTT.

This clonotype was seen only a few times. The rearrangement uses TRBV20-1 and TRBJ1-2; perhaps TRBD1 as D (5 bases). This CDR3 comprises 14 residues. Germline V CDR1 and CDR2: DFQATT, SNEGSKA (reference sequence). Trimming shortened V by 5 bases and J by 4 bases, and 17 bases separated the two germline ends. The CDR3 coding sequence is TGCAGTGCTGGCCGGGACGGCACAATCTATGGCTACACCTTC. Translation gives CSAGRDGTIYGYTF.

The chain recombines TRBV7-9 with TRBJ1-5, with TRBD1 matching over 7 bases. The CDR3 is made up of 18 amino acids. Losses at the gene ends were 3 bases for V and 5 bases for J; bases not matched to a gene: 16. Germline assignment: CDR1 SEHNR and CDR2 FQNEAQ (reference sequence). In nucleotides, the CDR3 is TGTGCCAGCAGCTTGAGCGGGACAGCTTCTCTTCAGGATCAGCCCCAGCATTTT. It yields the protein CASSLSGTASLQDQPQHF.

This clonotype was found a few times. V is TRBV12-3 or TRBV12-4 and J is TRBJ1-3, with no clear D. Between the trimmed V and J ends, which lost 3 bases and 6 bases, there was a span of 12 bases. The CDR3 spans 14 residues. The chain's CDR3 is CASSFLKMENTIYF. In nucleotides, the CDR3 is TGTGCCAGCAGTTTTCTTAAGATGGAAAACACCATATATTTT.

This clonotype has just a few counts. J is TRBJ2-1 and V is TRBV11-3; no definite D call. CDR1 and CDR2 from the germline V gene are SGHNT and YENEEA. The CDR3 is 13 residues long. Trimming removed 3 bases at V and 5 bases at J, with 8 bases between. The CDR3 sequence: CASSFGLNNEQFF. Written as DNA, the CDR3 is TGTGCCAGCAGCTTTGGGCTCAACAATGAGCAGTTCTTC.

CDR3 region: CASSHRLLGGGTEAFF. CDR3 nucleotide sequence: TGCGCCAGCAGCCACCGACTCTTGGGAGGGGGAACTGAAGCTTTCTTT. The rearrangement links TRBV4-1 to TRBJ1-1; possible D gene TRBD1, 6 bases. The CDR3 is 16 amino acids. From germline, CDR1 is MGHRA and CDR2 YSYEKL. Trimming cost V 3 bases and J 5 bases, with 19 bases left between them.

The J gene is TRBJ2-1, the V gene TRBV25-1; D remains unclear. The CDR3 is 11 residues long. The V end was cut by 4 bases, the J end by 8 bases, with 6 bases between. Germline values: CDR1 MGHDK, CDR2 SYGVNS. The DNA for the CDR3 is TGTGCCAGCAGTGGATGGTATGAGCAGTTCTTC. It encodes CASSGWYEQFF.

This clonotype was seen more than once but under ten times. V and J are TRBV12-3 or TRBV12-4 and TRBJ1-5; 7 nucleotides agree with TRBD1. V gave up 1 base and J gave up 7 bases; unmatched junction bases: 4. The CDR3 extends over 14 amino acids. The CDR3 DNA reads as TGTGCCAGCAGTTTAGAACAGGGGATCCAGCCCCAGCATTTT. Translation: CASSLEQGIQPQHF.

This chain connects TRBV6-2 or TRBV6-3 to TRBJ1-1, with 7 bases fitting TRBD1. V was pared by 0 bases and J by 0 bases, with 7 bases of the junction left unmatched. The CDR3 runs to 17 residues. Germline-derived CDR1 and CDR2 are MNHEY and SVGEGT. CDR3 nucleotide sequence: TGTGCCAGCAGTTACTCACCCCGACAGGGATTGAACACTGAAGCTTTCTTT. This sequence encodes CASSYSPRQGLNTEAFF.

The CDR3 DNA sequence: TGTGCCAGCAGGCCAGGGTTTTCGGGGTCCGGGGAGCTGTTTTTT. Its translation is CASRPGFSGSGELFF. The rearrangement joins TRBV2 to TRBJ2-2; TRBD1 or TRBD2 may be the D gene (5 bases each). The CDR3 contains 15 residues. In germline, CDR1 is SNHLY, CDR2 FYNNEI. Trimming removed 6 bases from V and 6 bases from J, with 17 bases in between. The whole variable domain, remainder taken from reference TRBV2 and TRBJ2-2, is EPEVTQTPSHQVTQMGQEVILRCVPISNHLYFYWYRQILGQKVEFLVSFYNNEISEKSEIFDDQFSVERPDGSNFTLKIRSTKLEDSAMYFCASRPGFSGSGELFFGEGSRLTVL.

This clonotype was found a few times. In DNA, the CDR3 is TGTGCCAGCAGCTCCACCGTGGGGGGCTTGAAAGAAACTGAAGCTTTCTTT. It yields the protein CASSSTVGGLKETEAFF. The chain has TRBV7-9 and TRBJ1-1; tentative D call: TRBD1 (6 bases). The CDR3 spans 17 residues. The germline V and J ends were trimmed by 4 bases and 5 bases, with 23 bases remaining between them. Germline-derived CDR1 and CDR2 are SEHNR and FQNEAQ (reference sequence).

This clonotype was counted only a few times. V usage is TRBV7-9 and J usage is TRBJ2-1; no clear D. This CDR3 contains 14 residues. V was clipped by 1 base and J by 6 bases, with 10 bases between them. Looked up from germline, CDR1 is SEHNR and CDR2 is FQNEAQ (reference sequence). The CDR3 spells CASSLGPFGNEQFF. In nucleotides, the CDR3 is TGTGCCAGCAGCTTAGGACCCTTTGGCAATGAGCAGTTCTTC.

The V gene is TRBV5-1, the J gene TRBJ2-3; 11 bases are a match to TRBD2. The CDR3 sequence is 17 residues long. V gave up 5 bases and J gave up 5 bases; unmatched junction bases: 13. CDR1 and CDR2 from the germline V gene are SGHRS and YFSETQ. CDR3 bases: TGCGCCAGCAGAGAGGCCCTAGCGGGGGGCCGGGGAGATACGCAGTATTTT. Translated, it gives CASREALAGGRGDTQYF. Drawing the rest from reference TRBV5-1 and TRBJ2-3, the complete variable domain is KAGVTQTPRYLIKTRGQQVTLSCSPISGHRSVSWYQQTPGQGLQFLFEYFSETQRNKGNFPGRFSGRQFSNSRSEMNVSTLELGDSALYLCASREALAGGRGDTQYFGPGTRLTVL.

The rearrangement uses TRBV7-6 and TRBJ2-2; 7 bases are shared with TRBD2. V lost 5 bases, J lost 7 bases, and 10 bases stayed unmatched. CDR1 is SGHVS and CDR2 is FNYEAQ in the germline V gene. This CDR3 comprises 15 residues. DNA of the CDR3: TGTGCCAGCAGCCCCCAAAGCGGGGCGAACGGGGAGCTGTTTTTT. Protein: CASSPQSGANGELFF. Full variable domain (rest looked up from reference TRBV7-6 and TRBJ2-2): GAGVSQSPRYKVTKRGQDVALRCDPISGHVSLYWYRQALGQGPEFLTYFNYEAQQDKSGLPNDRFSAERPEGSISTLTIQRTEQRDSAMYRCASSPQSGANGELFFGEGSRLTVL.

The chain couples TRBV5-1 to TRBJ2-7; D tentatively reads TRBD1 or TRBD2 (6 bases each). V lost 5 bases to trimming and J lost 2 bases, with 14 bases between them. The germline CDR1 and CDR2 sequences are SGHRS and YFSETQ. The length of the CDR3 is 14 residues. The CDR3 DNA reads as TGCGCCAGCAGACAGGTGGGGGGCACCTACGAGCAGTACTTC. It encodes CASRQVGGTYEQYF.

This clonotype was detected only a few times. The chain couples TRBV9 to TRBJ2-3; TRBD2 is a possible D gene (6 bases). Germline V gene sequence: CDR1 SGDLS, CDR2 YYNGEE. V was pared by 7 bases and J by 5 bases, with 20 bases between. This CDR3 region has 15 residues. The CDR3 sequence: CASPPGDAPRDTQYF. The CDR3 nucleotides are TGTGCCAGCCCCCCGGGAGACGCCCCTAGAGATACGCAGTATTTT.

The genes are TRBV4-2 and TRBJ2-7; 9 nucleotides match TRBD1. V shed 3 bases, J shed 4 bases, and the junction held 4 bases outside the gene matches. Germline CDR1 and CDR2: LGHNA and YNFKEQ. The CDR3 is made up of 14 amino acids. The CDR3 DNA reads as TGTGCCAGCAGCCAGGCGGACAGGGGTTACGAGCAGTACTTC. Translated, it gives CASSQADRGYEQYF.

This clonotype was counted between two and nine times. The V and J genes are TRBV7-9 and TRBJ2-4; tentatively, D is TRBD2 (6 bases). CDR3 size: 17 residues. Deletions cut 1 base from V and 0 bases from J, with 13 bases between. Germline lookup yields CDR1 SEHNR and CDR2 FQNEAQ (reference sequence). CDR3 bases: TGTGCCAGCAGCTTAGAGGGGCTAGCGCCAGCCAAAAACATTCAGTACTTC. This translates into CASSLEGLAPAKNIQYF.

This clonotype was counted between two and nine times. The chain combines TRBV5-4 with TRBJ2-1; D is uncertain. CDR1 is SGHNT, CDR2 YYREEE, per germline (reference sequence). Trimming took 0 bases from V and 0 from J, leaving 13 bases between them. The CDR3 covers 17 residues. The CDR3 protein is CASSLGYSRPSYNEQFF. The CDR3 DNA is TGTGCCAGCAGCTTGGGGTACAGTCGTCCCTCCTACAATGAGCAGTTCTTC.

The V and J genes are TRBV4-2 and TRBJ1-2; D gene ambiguous. Germline CDR1 and CDR2: LGHNA and YNFKEQ. The CDR3 extends over 15 amino acids. Trimming stripped 1 base from V and 1 base from J, with 10 bases between. The CDR3 is CASSQVSGGNYGYTF. The CDR3 DNA follows: TGTGCCAGCAGCCAAGTCAGCGGCGGTAACTATGGCTACACCTTC.